These 22 T cell receptor beta chains originate from one sample sequenced in a study of cytomegalovirus exposure and HLA in healthy donors. Sequenced by immunoSEQ multiplex PCR; TCRdb stores in-frame clones only, minus some. The table lists roughly 150,000 clones, approximately 86% of them singletons. The specimen was PBMCs. These receptors were taken from a woman in her late teens or twenties in good health and CMV-seronegative.

This sequence joins TRBV7-2 and TRBJ2-2, with 7 bases matching TRBD2. V was pared by 1 base and J by 6 bases, with 2 bases of the junction left unmatched. Germline V CDR1 and CDR2: SGHTA, FQGNSA. This CDR3 is built from 14 residues. In DNA form, the CDR3 reads TGTGCCAGCAGCTTAGGTCTAGCGGCCGGGGAGCTGTTTTTT. Residues: CASSLGLAAGELFF.

The sample holds a few counts of this clone. The chain combines TRBV5-1 with TRBJ1-4; 7 nucleotides match TRBD1. J lost 6 bases, V lost 4 bases, and 9 bases had no gene match. The V gene's germline CDR1 is SGHRS and CDR2 YFSETQ. The CDR3 has 15 residues. The CDR3 coding sequence is TGCGCCAGCAGCCCATACAGGGGAGACGATGAAAAACTGTTTTTT. As protein: CASSPYRGDDEKLFF.

The gene calls are TRBV5-4 and TRBJ1-2; possibly TRBD1 for D (6 bases). This CDR3 has 14 amino acids. The germline CDR1 and CDR2 sequences are SGHNT and YYREEE (reference sequence). V gave up 0 bases and J gave up 7 bases, with 13 bases separating them. The CDR3 loop is CASSLVGAPVGYTF. The DNA of the CDR3 is TGTGCCAGCAGCTTGGTGGGGGCGCCTGTTGGCTACACCTTC.

This chain links TRBV10-3 with TRBJ1-1; maybe TRBD1 (5 bases). This CDR3 contains 14 residues. Germline CDR1 reads ENHRY; CDR2 reads SYGVKD. V was cut by 6 bases and J by 4 bases, with 15 bases left in between. In nucleotides, the CDR3 is TGTGCCATCAGCAAACAGGCCACCCCCACTGAAGCTTTCTTT. Translation gives CAISKQATPTEAFF.

The V and J genes are TRBV6-5 and TRBJ1-6; D gene uncertain. The CDR3 length is 13 residues. Germline loops: CDR1 MNHEY, CDR2 SVGAGI. Trimming pared 6 bases from V and 6 bases from J, leaving 9 bases between. CDR3 DNA sequence: TGTGCCAGCAGCCCGAGTCTTAATTCACCCCTCCACTTT. It specifies CASSPSLNSPLHF.

This clone was counted once. The chain uses TRBV7-9 and TRBJ1-5, with unresolved D. Trimming shortened V by 1 base and J by 7 bases, and 8 bases separated the two germline ends. CDR1 is SEHNR and CDR2 is FQNEAQ in the germline V gene (reference sequence). This CDR3 region has 13 residues. Here the CDR3 DNA reads TGTGCCAGCAGCTTAGACGAGGCCCAGCCCCAGCATTTT. This sequence encodes CASSLDEAQPQHF.

The genes are TRBV5-8 and TRBJ2-7, with D uncertain. Germline assignment: CDR1 SGHTS and CDR2 YDEGEE. This CDR3 is 11 amino acids long. The V end was cut by 4 bases, the J end by 4 bases, with 6 bases between. CDR3 sequence (DNA): TGTGCCAGCAGCCCCGTTTACGAGCAGTACTTC. It yields the protein CASSPVYEQYF.

The chain employs TRBV19 and TRBJ2-1; 7 bases agree with TRBD1. The CDR3 totals 14 residues. Losses at the gene ends were 10 bases for V and 1 base for J; bases not matched to a gene: 7. Germline V gene lookup returns CDR1 LNHDA and CDR2 SQIVND (reference sequence). This CDR3 reads CATRDSWSYNEQFF. In nucleotides, the CDR3 is TGTGCCACACGGGACAGTTGGTCCTACAATGAGCAGTTCTTC.

The chain employs TRBV7-9 and TRBJ1-4; TRBD1 agrees at 10 bases. The junction had 7 bases not matched to a gene; V was cut back by 5 bases and J by 7 bases. The V gene's germline CDR1 is SEHNR and CDR2 FQNEAQ (reference sequence). The CDR3 is made up of 15 amino acids. CDR3 sequence (DNA): TGTGCCAGCAGCAGCACAAGGACAGGGGGTGAAAAACTGTTTTTT. It translates to CASSSTRTGGEKLFF.

V is TRBV7-9 and J is TRBJ1-1; possible D gene TRBD1, 5 bases. Germline lookup yields CDR1 SEHNR and CDR2 FQNEAQ (reference sequence). There are 14 residues in the CDR3. V gave up 3 bases and J gave up 4 bases, with 12 bases separating them. This chain's CDR3 is CASSFSGVGTEAFF. CDR3 nucleotides: TGTGCCAGCAGCTTTTCGGGGGTAGGCACTGAAGCTTTCTTT.

The chain couples TRBV10-3 to TRBJ1-1, with 8 nucleotides matching TRBD1. CDR1 is ENHRY and CDR2 is SYGVKD in the germline V gene. V dropped 10 bases and J dropped 3; count of bases not matched to a gene: 10. The CDR3 has 14 amino acids. CDR3 bases: TGTGCCACTGGACAGGGAATTCCGGACACTGAAGCTTTCTTT. It codes for CATGQGIPDTEAFF.

V is TRBV5-1 and J is TRBJ2-7, with 9 bases lining up with TRBD1. Trimming at V came to 4 bases and at J to 3 bases, leaving 2 bases not matched to a gene. This CDR3 contains 13 residues. Germline CDR1 reads SGHRS; CDR2 reads YFSETQ. CDR3 sequence reads: CASSLTGGYEQYF. CDR3 in DNA: TGCGCCAGCAGCCTGACAGGGGGCTACGAGCAGTACTTC.

The chain has TRBV9 and TRBJ2-7, with D perhaps matching TRBD2 (6 bases). The germline V gene has CDR1 SGDLS and CDR2 YYNGEE. The CDR3 is 15 amino acids. V lost 0 bases to trimming and J lost 1 base, with 11 bases between them. The CDR3: CASSVGGGMSYEQYF. The CDR3 DNA sequence: TGTGCCAGCAGCGTAGGGGGCGGGATGTCCTACGAGCAGTACTTC.

This clone was counted a few times. The chain carries TRBV6-5 and TRBJ1-3; D possibly corresponds to TRBD1 (5 bases). The CDR3 consists of 13 residues. Germline assignment: CDR1 MNHEY and CDR2 SVGAGI. V lost 6 bases and J lost 3, with 9 bases in between. The CDR3 protein is CASSTDIGNTIYF. In DNA form, the CDR3 reads TGTGCCAGCAGCACGGACATTGGAAACACCATATATTTT.

The genes are TRBV10-3 and TRBJ2-5; D may be TRBD1 (6 bases). In germline, CDR1 is ENHRY, CDR2 SYGVKD. V was pared by 5 bases and J by 3 bases, with 13 bases between. The CDR3 sequence is 14 residues long. CDR3 DNA sequence: TGTGCCATCAGTCCACAGGGTACGAAAGAGACCCAGTACTTC. Encoded protein: CAISPQGTKETQYF.

The chain joins TRBV5-1 to TRBJ1-1; D remains unclear. V was trimmed by 3 bases and J by 5 bases, leaving 11 bases between them. This CDR3 region has 13 residues. CDR1 is SGHRS and CDR2 is YFSETQ in the germline V gene. The CDR3 region has the DNA TGCGCCAGCAGCTATAGCGGGAGGACTGAAGCTTTCTTT. Protein sequence: CASSYSGRTEAFF.

The chain carries TRBV2 and TRBJ1-2; no firm D call. CDR1 is SNHLY and CDR2 is FYNNEI in the germline V gene. The CDR3 sequence is 11 residues long. Deletions cut 3 bases from V and 7 bases from J, with 6 bases between. Written as DNA, the CDR3 is TGTGCCAGCAGTGAGGAGGGTGGCTACACCTTC. As protein: CASSEEGGYTF.

The CDR3 reads CASRDRDRAFF. CDR3 nucleotides: TGCGCCAGCAGGGACAGGGATCGGGCTTTCTTT. V and J are TRBV23-1 and TRBJ1-1, with 8 bases lining up with TRBD1. TRBV23-1 is classed as an ORF, of uncertain function. CDR3 length equals 11 residues. With V trimmed by 6 bases and J by 11 bases, 5 bases remained unmatched.

The rearrangement joins TRBV4-3 to TRBJ2-1; 10 bases are a match to TRBD1. The CDR3 is 15 residues long. Germline V CDR1 and CDR2: LGHNA, YSLEER. Trimming at V came to 1 base and at J to 7 bases, leaving 4 bases not matched to a gene. The CDR3 sequence is CASSQAPGQGNEQFF. The DNA of the CDR3 is TGCGCCAGCAGCCAAGCCCCGGGACAGGGGAATGAGCAGTTCTTC.

This rearrangement joins TRBV7-2 to TRBJ2-5; D is perhaps TRBD2 (6 bases). Trimming removed 1 base from V and 6 bases from J, with 12 bases in between. CDR3 length: 14 amino acids. CDR1 and CDR2 from the germline V gene are SGHTA and FQGNSA. CDR3 amino acids: CASSLERAGQTQYF. The CDR3 DNA is TGTGCCAGCAGCTTAGAGCGGGCCGGGCAGACCCAGTACTTC.

This chain links TRBV29-1 with TRBJ1-2; D unresolved. The CDR3 totals 12 residues. Germline assignment: CDR1 SQVTM and CDR2 ANQGSEA. Trimming stripped 3 bases from V and 4 bases from J, with 9 bases between. CDR3: CSVDLDTYGYTF. CDR3 DNA: TGCAGCGTTGATCTTGACACCTATGGCTACACCTTC.

The rearrangement joins TRBV6-1 to TRBJ1-2; no definite D call. Deletions cut 8 bases from V and 0 bases from J, with 7 bases between. The CDR3 has 12 residues. The germline CDR1 and CDR2 sequences are MNHNS and SASEGT. This CDR3 is CASSPSNYGYTF. The CDR3 bases are TGTGCCAGCTCCCCGTCTAACTATGGCTACACCTTC.